These T cell receptor beta chains were read from a single sample in a study of identifying expanded T cells in peripheral blood. Some clones are missing from TCRdb's copy, which holds only in-frame ones; the method was immunoSEQ multiplex PCR. The repertoire has over 90,000 clones, roughly 90% of them found once; the top ten carry approximately 5%. The source material was blood. The receptors were sampled from a person aged 18 to 75 in good health. CDR3s include the opening cysteine and the closing phenylalanine or tryptophan. The D gene is left open where the match is weak. Some rows mark clone size as missing; the rest say once, few, many or name a class of expanded clone.

V	D	J	size	DNA	CDR3
TRBV30	NA	TRBJ2-1	NA	TGTGCCTGGAGTTTAGCGGACTACAATGAGCAGTTCTTC	CAWSLADYNEQFF
TRBV10-3	TRBD1	TRBJ2-1	NA	TGTGCCATCACCCCCGTCGACAGGGTCAATGAGCAGTTCTTC	CAITPVDRVNEQFF
TRBV7-8	TRBD1	TRBJ2-7	NA	TGTGCCAGCAGCTTAGTTAGGGGACAGGGGAGCGAGCAGTACTTC	CASSLVRGQGSEQYF
TRBV7-2	NA	TRBJ2-1	NA	TGTGCCAGCAGCGAAGTTAAGGATTCCTACAATGAGCAGTTCTTC	CASSEVKDSYNEQFF
TRBV18	NA	TRBJ1-1	NA	TGTGCCAGCTCACCTTTGGGGGCGCTTTTATCAGGAGCTGAAGCTTTCTTT	CASSPLGALLSGAEAFF
TRBV18	NA	TRBJ2-7	NA	TGTGCCAGCTCTCGTTCGTCAGGGACCGAGCAGTACTTC	CASSRSSGTEQYF
TRBV2	NA	TRBJ1-1	NA	TGTGCCAGCAAGGAGTACCCTGAAGCTTTCTTT	CASKEYPEAFF
TRBV2	TRBD1	TRBJ1-2	NA	TGTGCCAGCAGTGCCGAGGGACAGGGGACGGGGGGCTACACCTTC	CASSAEGQGTGGYTF
TRBV7-2	NA	TRBJ2-5	NA	TGTGCCAGCAGCCCAGGGGAGGGGAGCCAAAGAGAGACCCAGTACTTC	CASSPGEGSQRETQYF
TRBV4-1	NA	TRBJ1-2	few	TGCGCCAGCAGACCCTGGGACGGTGGCTATGGCTACACCTTC	CASRPWDGGYGYTF
TRBV5-1	TRBD1	TRBJ1-1	NA	TGCGCCAGCAGCAATAGAGGGGGCAGCGAGTACACTGAAGCTTTCTTT	CASSNRGGSEYTEAFF
TRBV2	NA	TRBJ1-5	NA	TGTGCCAGCAGTCCCGCTAATCAGCCCCAGCATTTT	CASSPANQPQHF
TRBV7-9	TRBD2	TRBJ2-1	NA	TGTGCCAGCCAAGGGGCTGGCAGCGGGGCGCCCCTCAATGAGCAGTTCTTC	CASQGAGSGAPLNEQFF
TRBV7-9	TRBD1	TRBJ1-4	few	TGTGCCAGCAGCTTACCGGGACAGGGAGGCGAAAAACTGTTTTTT	CASSLPGQGGEKLFF
TRBV6-5	TRBD1	TRBJ1-1	once	TGTGCCAGCAGTTACGGGACAGGGCCCTTGAACACTGAAGCTTTCTTT	CASSYGTGPLNTEAFF
TRBV2	NA	TRBJ2-5	NA	TGTGCCAGCAGACCCCAAGAGACCCAGTACTTC	CASRPQETQYF
TRBV30	TRBD1	TRBJ1-5	NA	TGTGCCTGGAGTGGAACAGGGGGACGTCAGCCCCAGCATTTT	CAWSGTGGRQPQHF
TRBV10-3	TRBD1	TRBJ2-6	once	TGTGCCATCGGCGTTTCCCCGGGACAGGGTACCGGGGCCAACGTCCTGACTTTC	CAIGVSPGQGTGANVLTF
TRBV9	NA	TRBJ2-3	NA	TGTGCCAGCAGCGCCCTTGAAGGTACGCAGTATTTT	CASSALEGTQYF
TRBV11-3	NA	TRBJ2-7	NA	TGTGCCAGCAGCTTAGGGTCCAGCTACGAGCAGTACTTC	CASSLGSSYEQYF
TRBV10-3	NA	TRBJ1-5	NA	TGTGCCATCAGTGAGATCCTTAGCAATCAGCCCCAGCATTTT	CAISEILSNQPQHF
TRBV5-1	NA	TRBJ2-7	NA	TGCGCCAGCAGCGCCCGACAGTACGAGCAGTACTTC	CASSARQYEQYF
TRBV18	TRBD1	TRBJ1-1	NA	TGTGCCACCTACCGGGACAGGGTAATTAATACTGAAGCTTTCTTT	CATYRDRVINTEAFF
TRBV9	NA	TRBJ1-2	NA	TGTGCCAGCAGCGTAGATAACTATGGCTACACCTTC	CASSVDNYGYTF
TRBV7-9	TRBD1	TRBJ2-1	NA	TGTGCCAGCAGGGCGACAGGGGAAGGGAATGAGCAGTTCTTC	CASRATGEGNEQFF
TRBV12-5	TRBD2	TRBJ2-1	once	TGTGCTAGTGGTTTTAGACTAGCCGATGAGCAGTTCTTC	CASGFRLADEQFF
TRBV6-5	TRBD1	TRBJ1-5	NA	TGTGCCAGCAAAGTTTCAGGGGGAGGCAATCAGCCCCAGCATTTT	CASKVSGGGNQPQHF
TRBV2	NA	TRBJ2-7	NA	TGTGCCAGCAATCCAACGGCAAGCTCCTACGAGCAGTACTTC	CASNPTASSYEQYF
TRBV2	NA	TRBJ2-1	once	TGTGCCAGCAAACCGGCAGGCAAGAGCTCCTACAATGAGCAGTTCTTC	CASKPAGKSSYNEQFF
TRBV10-2	TRBD1	TRBJ1-4	NA	TGCGCCAGCAGTGAGTCCGGGACAGGGAGGGAAGGAAAACTGTTTTTT	CASSESGTGREGKLFF
TRBV6-1	NA	TRBJ1-1	NA	TGTGCCAGCAGGGCCTTACTGAACACTGAAGCTTTCTTT	CASRALLNTEAFF
TRBV5-1	TRBD1	TRBJ2-1	once	TGCGCCAGCAGCTTTCAGGGGGCAGCGGTCAATGAGCAGTTCTTC	CASSFQGAAVNEQFF
TRBV29-1	NA	TRBJ1-1	NA	TGCAGCTACCGCCGGAACACTGAAGCTTTCTTT	CSYRRNTEAFF
TRBV13	NA	TRBJ1-1	NA	TGTGCCAGCAGCTTAGGGGGGAACACTGAAGCTTTCTTT	CASSLGGNTEAFF
TRBV2	NA	TRBJ1-5	NA	TGTGCCAGCAGTCCAAACCAGGGTGGCCAGCCCCAGCATTTT	CASSPNQGGQPQHF
TRBV19	NA	TRBJ1-5	NA	TGTGCCAGTAGTATAGGCCTGAGGGGGGGCCAGCCCCAGCATTTT	CASSIGLRGGQPQHF
TRBV7-3	NA	TRBJ2-7	NA	TGTGCCAGCAGCTTTCGCCCTAGCGTCGACGAGCAGTACTTC	CASSFRPSVDEQYF
TRBV7-9	TRBD1	TRBJ2-7	NA	TGTGCCAGCAGCCTCACAGGGGACTACGAGCAGTACTTC	CASSLTGDYEQYF
TRBV5-1	TRBD1	TRBJ2-7	NA	TGCGCCAGCAGCTTGGGCTCAATCGCAGGGGGCTACGAGCAGTACTTC	CASSLGSIAGGYEQYF
TRBV6-1	TRBD1	TRBJ1-1	NA	TGTGCCAGCAGTAAGGGGGCCAGGAACACTGAAGCTTTCTTT	CASSKGARNTEAFF
TRBV7-9	NA	TRBJ2-3	NA	TGTGCCAGCAGCTTTAGCACAGATACGCAGTATTTT	CASSFSTDTQYF
TRBV2	TRBD2	TRBJ2-1	NA	TGTGCCAGCAGTGATAAACTAGCGGGAGGGGGCCCGTTCTTC	CASSDKLAGGGPFF
TRBV4-1	NA	TRBJ2-7	NA	TGCGCCAGCAGCGGGAGGGGGGCAGGCGAGCAGTACTTC	CASSGRGAGEQYF
TRBV12-5	NA	TRBJ2-1	NA	TGTGCTAGTGGTTTGGGCAGGGCATGGGAGCAGTTCTTC	CASGLGRAWEQFF
TRBV7-2	NA	TRBJ1-5	NA	TGTGCCAGCAGCCACGGGAGGGCCTTCGTTCAGCCCCAGCATTTT	CASSHGRAFVQPQHF
TRBV5-1	NA	TRBJ1-2	NA	TGCGCCAGCAGCTTGCTGGGGCCGGACAGTCTTACTAACTATGGCTACACCTTC	CASSLLGPDSLTNYGYTF